These 32 T cell receptor beta chains came from one sample sequenced in a study of siplizumab effects on memory and regulatory T cells (dated by TCRdb to between 2018 and 2021). Library preparation employed the immunoSEQ multiplex PCR assay. TCRdb's version of the immuneACCESS table is confined to in-frame rearrangements and falls short of the full clone set. An unresolved V gene accounts for under half of the shortfall where checked; the remainder is of unknown origin. This sample comprises 90,000 to 110,000 clones, 90% to 95% of them detected only once. Clones ranked in the top ten supply more than 0.65% of the sample. The specimen was Tregs sorted from blood. These receptors all stem from a human donor in good health.

The chain carries TRBV5-4 and TRBJ2-3; 13 nucleotides agree with TRBD2. The CDR3 is made up of 16 amino acids. Trimming took 1 base from V and 5 from J; bases not matched to a gene: 4. Germline V gene lookup returns CDR1 SGHNT and CDR2 YYREEE (reference sequence). CDR3 loop: CASSLRTSGSLDTQYF. The CDR3 coding sequence is TGTGCCAGCAGCTTGCGGACTAGCGGGAGTTTAGATACGCAGTATTTT.

The chain joins TRBV6-6 to TRBJ2-1; 9 bases align to TRBD2. V trimming: 2 bases; J trimming: 13 bases; junction bases outside the gene matches: 3. The CDR3 loop spans 12 amino acids. Germline lookup yields CDR1 MNHNY and CDR2 SVGAGI (reference sequence). This CDR3 is CASSYQGTSQFF. CDR3 DNA sequence: TGTGCCAGCAGTTACCAGGGGACTAGCCAGTTCTTC.

The V and J genes are TRBV19 and TRBJ1-2; TRBD1 aligns across 7 bases. Germline assignment: CDR1 LNHDA and CDR2 SQIVND (reference sequence). The J segment lost 7 bases and the V segment lost 1 base, leaving 9 bases of the junction unmatched. This CDR3 region has 15 residues. The CDR3 bases are TGTGCCAGTAGTATAGCCCTATGGACAGGTACTGGCTACACCTTC. Translated, it gives CASSIALWTGTGYTF.

CDR3 in amino acids: CASSSSRGDHYGYTF. CDR3 sequence (DNA): TGTGCCAGCAGCTCGAGCAGGGGCGATCACTATGGCTACACCTTC. The chain is built from TRBV11-2 and TRBJ1-2, with a tentative D call TRBD1 (6 bases). Germline CDR1 SGHAT, CDR2 FQNNGV. V gave up 4 bases and J gave up 3 bases, with 15 bases separating them. This CDR3 is 15 amino acids long.

The chain joins TRBV7-9 to TRBJ2-5; D remains unclear. Trimming pared 5 bases from V and 4 bases from J, leaving 14 bases between. Per germline, CDR1 SEHNR and CDR2 FQNEAQ (reference sequence). The CDR3 length is 14 residues. CDR3 coding DNA: TGTGCCAGCAGCGTAATCTTCGGCATAGAGACCCAGTACTTC. This translates into CASSVIFGIETQYF.

The CDR3 here is CASSLAVDFQETQYF. Written as DNA, the CDR3 is TGTGCCAGCAGTTTAGCCGTGGACTTTCAAGAGACCCAGTACTTC. This chain joins TRBV27 and TRBJ2-5; maybe TRBD2 (5 bases). This CDR3 spans 15 amino acids. CDR1 MNHEY and CDR2 SMNVEV come from the germline V gene (reference sequence). The V gene lost 2 bases and the J gene lost 2 bases, with 12 bases spanning the gap.

The chain uses TRBV19 and TRBJ2-1; D may correspond to TRBD1 or TRBD2 (5 bases each). Germline lookup yields CDR1 LNHDA and CDR2 SQIVND (reference sequence). The germline V and J ends were trimmed by 2 bases and 9 bases, with 11 bases remaining between them. CDR3 length equals 13 residues. CDR3 region: CASSIRGGREQFF. In DNA form, the CDR3 reads TGTGCCAGTAGTATACGTGGGGGTCGTGAGCAGTTCTTC.

This chain connects TRBV7-6 to TRBJ2-3; weak D call: TRBD2 (6 bases). Trimming took 2 bases from V and 4 from J, leaving 13 bases between them. The CDR3 covers 15 residues. Germline assignment: CDR1 SGHVS and CDR2 FNYEAQ. CDR3 amino acids: CASSLYGGGPDTQYF. In nucleotides, the CDR3 is TGTGCCAGCAGCTTATATGGGGGAGGCCCAGATACGCAGTATTTT.

This clone was counted only a few times. Other DNA sequences in the same sample also yield this CDR3. The chain links TRBV5-1 to TRBJ1-1, with 8 nucleotides matching TRBD1. The CDR3 spans 14 residues. Germline V gives CDR1 SGHRS, CDR2 YFSETQ. Losses at the gene ends were 3 bases for V and 0 bases for J; bases not matched to a gene: 1. DNA for the CDR3: TGCGCCAGCAGCTGGACAGGGATGAACACTGAAGCTTTCTTT. Its translation is CASSWTGMNTEAFF.

The CDR3 protein is CASKEGHEGEAFF. CDR3 DNA: TGTGCCAGTAAGGAAGGTCACGAGGGCGAAGCTTTCTTT. This chain links TRBV19 with TRBJ1-1; D not certain. The V and J ends lost 7 bases and 8 bases respectively, with 17 bases between them. This CDR3 contains 13 residues. Per the germline V gene, CDR1 is LNHDA and CDR2 is SQIVND (reference sequence). Supplemented by reference TRBV19 and TRBJ1-1, the full variable domain reads DGGITQSPKYLFRKEGQNVTLSCEQNLNHDAMYWYRQDPGQGLRLIYYSQIVNDFQKGDIAEGYSVSREKKESFPLTVTSAQKNPTAFYLCASKEGHEGEAFFGQGTRLTVV.

The CDR3 nucleotides read TGTGCCTGGAGTAATCCCCAGGGGGCGGCAACTAATGAAAAACTGTTTTTT. Amino acid sequence: CAWSNPQGAATNEKLFF. The genes are TRBV30 and TRBJ1-4; 8 bases map to TRBD1. J lost 0 bases, V lost 2 bases, and 8 bases had no gene match. Germline CDR1 is GTSNPN and CDR2 is SVGIG (reference sequence). There are 17 residues in the CDR3.

About this clone itself: Sequence at one end of the junction differs from germline and may be a read error. This chain's CDR3 is CASSLAGGTPAAF. In DNA form, the CDR3 reads TGTGCCAGCAGCTTAGCCGGGGGGACCCCCGCGGCATTT. The V and J genes are TRBV7-9 and TRBJ1-5; tentatively, D is TRBD1 (5 bases). Germline CDR1 and CDR2: SEHNR and FQNEAQ (reference sequence). The CDR3 extends over 13 amino acids. The full variable domain, with the rest looked up from reference TRBV7-9 and TRBJ1-5, is DTGVSQNPRHKITKRGQNVTFRCDPISEHNRLYWYRQTLGQGPEFLTYFQNEAQLEKSRLLSDRFSAERPKGSFSTLEIQRTEQGDSAMYLCASSLAGGTPAAFGDGTRLSIL.

The CDR3 bases are TGCAGTGCTAGCGGGGGTACTGAGCAGTTCTTC. Its translation: CSASGGTEQFF. The gene calls are TRBV20-1 and TRBJ2-1; D perhaps matches TRBD2 (6 bases). The V and J ends lost 3 bases and 9 bases respectively, with 9 bases between them. Germline V gene sequence: CDR1 DFQATT, CDR2 SNEGSKA (reference sequence). This CDR3 region has 11 residues.

The DNA for the CDR3 is TGTGCCAGCAGTCCAATGGAAGGGTATGGCTATGGCTACACCTTC. Its translation is CASSPMEGYGYGYTF. The rearrangement links TRBV25-1 to TRBJ1-2; no reliable D call. This CDR3 region has 15 residues. CDR1 and CDR2 (germline): MGHDK, SYGVNS. V gave up 5 bases and J gave up 4 bases, with 17 bases separating them.

The V and J genes are TRBV4-1 and TRBJ1-1; D is possibly TRBD1 (5 bases). The germline gives CDR1 MGHRA, CDR2 YSYEKL. CDR3 length equals 14 residues. With 2 bases removed from V and 11 bases from J, the gap between germline ends came to 18 bases. CDR3 nucleotides: TGCGCCAGCAGCCAAAAGACAGTCCGTTATCTGGCTTTCTTT. It yields the protein CASSQKTVRYLAFF.

This chain joins TRBV5-1 and TRBJ2-5; 14 bases are shared with TRBD2. The germline CDR1 and CDR2 sequences are SGHRS and YFSETQ. The CDR3 contains 16 residues. V was pared by 7 bases and J by 2 bases, with 7 bases of the junction left unmatched. The chain's CDR3 is CASSGTSGGFQETQYF. In nucleotides, the CDR3 is TGCGCCAGCTCCGGGACTAGCGGGGGCTTTCAAGAGACCCAGTACTTC.

This chain uses TRBV27 with TRBJ2-2; possible D gene TRBD1, 5 bases. Trimming cost V 4 bases and J 7 bases, with 10 bases left between them. This CDR3 has 13 residues. The germline CDR1 and CDR2 sequences are MNHEY and SMNVEV (reference sequence). CDR3 loop: CASSYRQNGELFF. DNA of the CDR3: TGTGCCAGCAGTTATCGACAGAACGGGGAGCTGTTTTTT.

The chain employs TRBV19 and TRBJ1-1, with TRBD1 matching over 7 bases. This CDR3 is built from 15 residues. V trimming: 1 base; J trimming: 5 bases; junction bases outside the gene matches: 7. Germline assignment: CDR1 LNHDA and CDR2 SQIVND (reference sequence). The DNA for the CDR3 is TGTGCCAGTAGTATAGGAGACAGGGTAGGAACTGAAGCTTTCTTT. This codes for CASSIGDRVGTEAFF.

The chain links TRBV19 to TRBJ2-1, with 13 bases aligning to TRBD2. The J segment lost 2 bases and the V segment lost 4 bases, leaving 5 bases of the junction unmatched. The CDR3 length is 17 residues. CDR1 is LNHDA, CDR2 SQIVND, per germline (reference sequence). The CDR3 sequence: CASSRGLAGHPYNEQFF. The CDR3 DNA sequence: TGTGCCAGTAGTAGGGGACTAGCGGGGCATCCCTACAATGAGCAGTTCTTC.

The chain joins TRBV7-9 to TRBJ2-6; 8 bases agree with TRBD1. V lost 5 bases to trimming and J lost 2 bases; unmatched junction nucleotides: 5. The CDR3 is 16 residues long. The germline V gene has CDR1 SEHNR and CDR2 FQNEAQ (reference sequence). The CDR3 sequence: CASSRTGKAGANVLTF. CDR3 nucleotide sequence: TGTGCCAGCAGCCGGACAGGGAAGGCTGGGGCCAACGTCCTGACTTTC.

The chain couples TRBV9 to TRBJ1-2; TRBD1 might be the D (6 bases). Germline V lookup: CDR1 SGDLS, CDR2 YYNGEE. V dropped 0 bases and J dropped 2 bases, with 8 bases sitting between them. The CDR3 has 14 amino acids. The DNA of the CDR3 is TGTGCCAGCAGCGTAGATGACAGGAACTATGGCTACACCTTC. Amino acid sequence: CASSVDDRNYGYTF.

The rearrangement uses TRBV7-8 and TRBJ2-7; maybe TRBD1 (6 bases). CDR3 length: 14 amino acids. V was clipped by 6 bases and J by 2 bases, with 14 bases between them. From germline, CDR1 is SGHVS and CDR2 FQNEAQ. DNA of the CDR3: TGTGCCAGCAGTACGTTCAGGGGCCCCTACGAGCAGTACTTC. Amino acids: CASSTFRGPYEQYF.

The chain carries TRBV11-2 and TRBJ1-3; D ambiguous. Germline V gives CDR1 SGHAT, CDR2 FQNNGV. V was trimmed by 2 bases and J by 1 base, leaving 9 bases between them. The CDR3 spans 15 residues. CDR3 sequence reads: CASSLPRTSGNTIYF. The CDR3 DNA sequence: TGTGCCAGCAGCTTACCCCGGACTTCTGGAAACACCATATATTTT.

The chain links TRBV21-1 to TRBJ2-7. TRBV21-1 is given as a pseudogene. The CDR3 length is 18 residues. The DNA for the CDR3 is TGTGCCAGCAGCAAAGTACCACCCCCCCGACCCCCCTCCTACGAGCAGTACTTC. Its protein is CASSKVPPPRPPSYEQYF.

In its sample, this clone was seen once. The rearrangement links TRBV5-6 to TRBJ2-1, with 14 bases matching TRBD2. V lost 4 bases to trimming and J lost 7 bases; unmatched junction nucleotides: 7. The germline gives CDR1 SGHDT, CDR2 YYEEEE. This CDR3 spans 16 amino acids. The CDR3 DNA is TGTGCCAGCAGCGTGAGACTAGCGGGAGGGCGGAATGAGCAGTTCTTC. Translated, it gives CASSVRLAGGRNEQFF.

This chain links TRBV2 with TRBJ1-1; unclear D gene. Germline loops: CDR1 SNHLY, CDR2 FYNNEI. The length of the CDR3 is 12 residues. Trimming took 4 bases from V and 1 from J, leaving 4 bases between them. The CDR3 here is CASSGRNTEAFF. DNA for the CDR3: TGTGCCAGCAGTGGACGGAACACTGAAGCTTTCTTT.

The chain recombines TRBV2 with TRBJ1-5; a weak D match, TRBD1 (5 bases). This CDR3 is built from 15 residues. V was trimmed by 7 bases and J by 1 base, leaving 14 bases between them. Per germline, CDR1 SNHLY and CDR2 FYNNEI. CDR3 amino acids: CASTDQGLSNQPQHF. CDR3 nucleotide sequence: TGTGCCAGCACGGATCAGGGCCTCAGCAATCAGCCCCAGCATTTT.

Note on this clone: Other nucleotide sequences in the sample specify the same CDR3. The chain links TRBV7-2 to TRBJ2-5; D is undetermined. Trimming removed 1 base from V and 4 bases from J, with 4 bases in between. The V gene's germline CDR1 is SGHTA and CDR2 FQGNSA. The CDR3 has 12 amino acids. The CDR3 sequence: CASSLVGETQYF. In nucleotides, the CDR3 is TGTGCCAGCAGCTTAGTCGGAGAGACCCAGTACTTC.

V gene TRBV18 combines with J gene TRBJ1-2; D possibly corresponds to TRBD1 (6 bases). This CDR3 has 13 amino acids. Germline V gene data show CDR1 as KGHSH and CDR2 as LQKENI. Trimming pared 3 bases from V and 2 bases from J, leaving 7 bases between. CDR3 region: CASSPQGNYGYTF. The CDR3 DNA reads as TGTGCCAGCTCACCCCAGGGGAACTATGGCTACACCTTC.

The CDR3 DNA reads as TGTGCCAGCAGCCAATTTTCAGGGGAGACCCAGTACTTC. This encodes CASSQFSGETQYF. The rearrangement joins TRBV7-3 to TRBJ2-5; D is possibly TRBD1 (5 bases). The CDR3 is 13 residues long. The ends were cut back, 5 bases at V and 5 bases at J, with 12 bases in the middle. CDR1 is SGHTA, CDR2 FQGTGA, per germline.

V is TRBV11-2 and J is TRBJ1-2; 9 bases fit TRBD1. Germline CDR1 reads SGHAT; CDR2 reads FQNNGV. The CDR3 length is 16 residues. Trimming removed 4 bases from V and 4 bases from J; junction bases left unmatched: 10. CDR3 sequence: CASSSYPDRGIYGYTF. The CDR3, as DNA: TGTGCCAGCAGCTCGTACCCGGACAGGGGAATCTATGGCTACACCTTC.

The chain combines TRBV11-2 with TRBJ1-1; D possibly corresponds to TRBD1 (5 bases). The V and J ends lost 7 bases and 0 bases respectively, with 15 bases between them. The CDR3 has 15 residues. Germline values: CDR1 SGHAT, CDR2 FQNNGV. This chain's CDR3 is CASKVREGLNTEAFF. The DNA for the CDR3 is TGTGCCAGCAAAGTCCGCGAGGGGCTGAACACTGAAGCTTTCTTT.